This TCR beta chain was captured by sequencing in a study of T-cell reconstitution after alpha-beta-depleted transplantation in children (dated by TCRdb to about 2016). General notes on the study: Using TCR repertoire profiling, the study quantitatively followed how T-cell immune reconstitution unfolded in children after TCRalphabeta/CD19-depleted allogeneic hematopoietic cell transplantation.

Points on this clonotype: No antigen is known for it. No per-base quality is available; no much larger clone lies one base away.

Study-level results and caveats: The apparently early recovery of alphabetaT-cell counts about two months after transplant reportedly depended on only several hundred rapidly expanded clones that came from non-depleted graft cells. Hyperexpanded clone frequencies declined over subsequent months; after one year, T-cell counts and TCRbeta diversity were mostly attributed to newly produced T cells. In some patients, high TCRbeta diversity at day 60 was attributed to recipient T cells and intrathymic progenitors that had survived conditioning.

The sample's treatment or condition label, in plain terms: allogeneic hematopoietic cell transplantation with graft depleted of TCRalphabeta T cells and CD19 B cells. TCRalphabeta/CD19-depleted allogeneic hematopoietic cell grafts were given to the transplant recipients, all of whom were children. Library preparation was by PCR. The run used an Illumina HiSeq 2500. To normalize quantification of the TCRbeta repertoire, the TCR libraries were built with molecular barcoding that relied on unique molecular identifiers. Starting from the raw public reads, TCRdb applied fastp trimming at Q25, assembled clones with MiXCR and retained in-frame beta chains. Rows with one shared CDR3 protein collapse into an entry with the most common genes and DNA. In this sample the table shows approximately 190,000 distinct CDR3 sequences, roughly 6.3% of which occur a single time. The ten largest account for around 4.3% of the sample.

CDR1 and CDR2, looked up from the germline V gene (reference sequence), are SEHNR and FQNEAQ. Trimming removed 9 bases from V and 3 bases from J, leaving 18 bases between the germline ends. The CDR3 has 14 amino acids, counting the end cysteine and phenylalanine. Only the CDR3 part of the read is kept: 42 bases, read in frame from the first base. The chain uses TRBV7-9 and TRBJ2-7; the D gene cannot be named for sure. The TCR originated in a girl under three years old with combined immunodeficiency, due to receive a stem cell transplant. The sample here was PBMCs, taken before TCRalphabeta/CD19-depleted stem cell transplant. The CDR3 corresponds to CARGPGVVGYEQYF. The DNA sequence follows: TGTGCCAGGGGCCCTGGGGTCGTCGGCTACGAGCAGTACTTC.